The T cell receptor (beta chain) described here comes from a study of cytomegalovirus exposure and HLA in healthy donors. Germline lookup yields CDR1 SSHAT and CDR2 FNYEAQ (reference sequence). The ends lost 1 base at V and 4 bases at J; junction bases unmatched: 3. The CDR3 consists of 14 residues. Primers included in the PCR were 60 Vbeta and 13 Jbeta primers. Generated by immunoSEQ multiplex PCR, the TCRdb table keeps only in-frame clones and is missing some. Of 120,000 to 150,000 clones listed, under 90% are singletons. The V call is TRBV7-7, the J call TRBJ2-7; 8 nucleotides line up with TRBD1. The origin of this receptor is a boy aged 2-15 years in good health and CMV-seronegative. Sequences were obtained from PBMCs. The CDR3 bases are TGTGCCAGCAGCTTAGGGACAGGGATGTACGAGCAGTACTTC. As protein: CASSLGTGMYEQYF.